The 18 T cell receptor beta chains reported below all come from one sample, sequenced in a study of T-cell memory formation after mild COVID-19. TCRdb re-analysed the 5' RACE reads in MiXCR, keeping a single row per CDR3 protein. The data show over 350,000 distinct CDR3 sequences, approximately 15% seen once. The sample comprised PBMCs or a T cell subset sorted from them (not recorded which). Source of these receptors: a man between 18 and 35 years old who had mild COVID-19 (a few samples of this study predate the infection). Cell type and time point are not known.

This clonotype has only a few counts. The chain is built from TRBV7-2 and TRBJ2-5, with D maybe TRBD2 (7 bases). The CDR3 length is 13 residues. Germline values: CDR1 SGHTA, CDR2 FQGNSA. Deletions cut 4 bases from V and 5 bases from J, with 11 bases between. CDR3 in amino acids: CASSWGGRETQYF. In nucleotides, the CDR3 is TGTGCCAGCAGCTGGGGGGGGCGCGAGACCCAGTACTTC.

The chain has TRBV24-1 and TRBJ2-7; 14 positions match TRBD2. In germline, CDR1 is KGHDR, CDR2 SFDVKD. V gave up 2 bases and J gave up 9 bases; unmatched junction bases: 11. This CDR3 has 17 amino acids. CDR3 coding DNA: TGTGCCACCAGTGATTCACGCCGGGGACTAGCGGGAGAAGGGCAGTACTTC. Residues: CATSDSRRGLAGEGQYF.

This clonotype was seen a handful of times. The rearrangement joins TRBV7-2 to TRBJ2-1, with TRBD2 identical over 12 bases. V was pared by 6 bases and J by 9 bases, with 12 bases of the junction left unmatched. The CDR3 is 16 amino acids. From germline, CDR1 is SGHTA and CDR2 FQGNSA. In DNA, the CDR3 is TGTGCCAGCAGTCCAAACCCTAGCGGGGGGGACGGTGAGCAGTTCTTC. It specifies CASSPNPSGGDGEQFF.

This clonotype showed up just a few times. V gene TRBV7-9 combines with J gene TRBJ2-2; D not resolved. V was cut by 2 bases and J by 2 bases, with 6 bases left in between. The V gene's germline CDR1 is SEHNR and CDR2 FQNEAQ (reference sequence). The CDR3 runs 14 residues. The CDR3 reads CASSLRQNTGELFF. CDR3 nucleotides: TGTGCCAGCAGCTTAAGACAAAACACCGGGGAGCTGTTTTTT.

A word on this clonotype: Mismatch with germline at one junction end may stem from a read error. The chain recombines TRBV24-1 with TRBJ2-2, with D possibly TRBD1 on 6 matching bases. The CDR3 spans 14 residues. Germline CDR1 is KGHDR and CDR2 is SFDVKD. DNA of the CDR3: TGTGCGACCAGGGGACGTTCGAACACCGGGGAGCTGTTTTTT. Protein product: CATRGRSNTGELFF.

Here the CDR3 reads CSALSGGSSSYEQYF. CDR3 nucleotide sequence: TGCAGTGCTCTCTCTGGGGGGAGTAGCTCCTACGAGCAGTACTTC. This sequence joins TRBV20-1 and TRBJ2-7; possibly TRBD2 for D (6 bases). The germline CDR1 and CDR2 sequences are DFQATT and SNEGSKA (reference sequence). CDR3 length equals 15 residues. V was clipped by 5 bases and J by 0 bases, with 17 bases between them.

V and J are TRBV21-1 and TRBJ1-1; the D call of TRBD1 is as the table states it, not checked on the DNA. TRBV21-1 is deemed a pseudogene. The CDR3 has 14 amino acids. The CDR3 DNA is TGTGCCAGCAGCAAAGACAGGGTGAACACTGAAGCTTTCTTT. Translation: CASSKDRVNTEAFF.

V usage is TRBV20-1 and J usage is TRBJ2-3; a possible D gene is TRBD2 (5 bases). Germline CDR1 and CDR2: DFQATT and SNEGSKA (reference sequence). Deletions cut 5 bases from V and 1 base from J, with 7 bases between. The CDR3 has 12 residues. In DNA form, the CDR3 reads TGCAGTGCTGACTACGGCACAGATACGCAGTATTTT. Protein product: CSADYGTDTQYF.

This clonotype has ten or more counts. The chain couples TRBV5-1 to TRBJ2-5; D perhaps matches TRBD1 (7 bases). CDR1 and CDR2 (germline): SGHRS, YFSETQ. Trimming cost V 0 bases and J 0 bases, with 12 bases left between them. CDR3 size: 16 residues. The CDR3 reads CASSLASGGYQETQYF. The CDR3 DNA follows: TGCGCCAGCAGCTTGGCCTCAGGGGGGTACCAAGAGACCCAGTACTTC.

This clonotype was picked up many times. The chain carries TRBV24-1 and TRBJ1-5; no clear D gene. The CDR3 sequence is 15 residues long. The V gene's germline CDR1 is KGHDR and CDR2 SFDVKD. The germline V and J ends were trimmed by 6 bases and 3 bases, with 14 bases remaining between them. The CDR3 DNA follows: TGTGCCACCAGTCAAGCGGGAGGATACAATCAGCCCCAGCATTTT. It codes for CATSQAGGYNQPQHF.

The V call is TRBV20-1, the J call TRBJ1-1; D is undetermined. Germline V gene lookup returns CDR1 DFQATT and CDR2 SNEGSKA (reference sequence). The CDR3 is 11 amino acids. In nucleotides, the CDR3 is TGCAGCCCTACACCGAACACTGAAGCTTTCTTT. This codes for CSPTPNTEAFF.

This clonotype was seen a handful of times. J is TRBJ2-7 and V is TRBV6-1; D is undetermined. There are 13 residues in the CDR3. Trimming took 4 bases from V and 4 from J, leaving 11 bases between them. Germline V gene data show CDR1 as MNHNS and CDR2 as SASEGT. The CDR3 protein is CASSVQDQYEQYV. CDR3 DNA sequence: TGTGCCAGCAGTGTCCAAGACCAGTACGAGCAGTACGTC.

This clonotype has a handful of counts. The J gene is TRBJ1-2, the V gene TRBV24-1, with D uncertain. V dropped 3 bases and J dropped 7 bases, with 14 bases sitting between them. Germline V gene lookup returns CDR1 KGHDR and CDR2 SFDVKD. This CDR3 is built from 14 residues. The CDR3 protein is CATSDPARESGYTF. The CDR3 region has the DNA TGTGCCACCAGTGATCCCGCGCGGGAAAGTGGCTACACCTTC.

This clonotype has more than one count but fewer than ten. In nucleotides, the CDR3 is TGTGCCAGCAGTGAAGCGGGGGAGCAGTACGTC. This gives the protein CASSEAGEQYV. V is TRBV2 and J is TRBJ2-7; no definite D call. This CDR3 has 11 residues. The germline CDR1 and CDR2 sequences are SNHLY and FYNNEI. Trimming shortened V by 0 bases and J by 7 bases, and 4 bases separated the two germline ends.

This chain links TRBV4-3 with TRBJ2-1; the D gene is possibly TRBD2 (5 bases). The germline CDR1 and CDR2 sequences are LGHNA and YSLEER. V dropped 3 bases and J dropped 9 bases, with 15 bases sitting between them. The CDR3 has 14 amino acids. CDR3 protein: CASSQDRIASEQFF. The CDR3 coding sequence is TGCGCCAGCAGCCAGGACCGAATAGCGTCTGAGCAGTTCTTC.

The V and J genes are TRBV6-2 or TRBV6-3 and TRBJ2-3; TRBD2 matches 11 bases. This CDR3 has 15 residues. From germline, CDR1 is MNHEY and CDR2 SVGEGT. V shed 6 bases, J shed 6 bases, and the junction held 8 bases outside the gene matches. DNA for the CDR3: TGTGCCAGCAGATTTAGCGGGGGGGGCTCGGATACGCAGTATTTT. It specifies CASRFSGGGSDTQYF.

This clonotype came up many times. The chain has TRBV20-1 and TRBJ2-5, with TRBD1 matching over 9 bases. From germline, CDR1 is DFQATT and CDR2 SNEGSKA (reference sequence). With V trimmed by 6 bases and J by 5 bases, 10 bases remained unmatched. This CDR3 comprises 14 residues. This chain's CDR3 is CSAPSPGTGETQYF. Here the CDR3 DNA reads TGCAGTGCACCAAGCCCAGGGACAGGGGAGACCCAGTACTTC.

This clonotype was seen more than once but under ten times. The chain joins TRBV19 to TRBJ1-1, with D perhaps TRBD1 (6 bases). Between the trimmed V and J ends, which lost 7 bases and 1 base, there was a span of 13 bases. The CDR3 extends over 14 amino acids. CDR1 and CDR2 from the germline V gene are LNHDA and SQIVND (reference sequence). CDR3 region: CASTRTVWNTEAFF. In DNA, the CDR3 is TGTGCCAGTACCCGGACAGTTTGGAACACTGAAGCTTTCTTT.